These 13 T cell receptor beta chains came from one sample sequenced in a study of blood T cell repertoires in COVID-19 (dated by TCRdb to 2020 to 2022). The method behind the library was the immunoSEQ multiplex PCR assay. TCRdb obtained this table from immuneACCESS and retained in-frame rearrangements with V and J assigned. These tables miss some clones; where compared with another copy, unresolved V genes account for less than half of the shortfall, and the remainder is unexplained. The sample table contains about 45,000 clones; only one count was recorded for over 75% of them. Of the sample, roughly an eighth falls within the top ten clones. Sequencing used peripheral blood. Receptor source: a human donor in a cohort sampled during active COVID-19.

The chain is built from TRBV12-3 or TRBV12-4 and TRBJ2-5; weak D call: TRBD1 (6 bases). The CDR3 is 12 residues long. Trimming cost V 3 bases and J 5 bases, with 7 bases left between them. The CDR3 bases are TGTGCCAGCAGTTTTCAGGGGGAGACCCAGTACTTC. Amino acid sequence: CASSFQGETQYF.

The CDR3, as DNA: TGTGCCAGTAGTATAAGAGGACAAATAGTCGAAAAACTGTTTTTT. Its protein is CASSIRGQIVEKLFF. This chain uses TRBV19 with TRBJ1-4, with a possible D match to TRBD1 (5 bases). This CDR3 has 15 residues. V was clipped by 2 bases and J by 8 bases, with 15 bases between them. Germline V gene sequence: CDR1 LNHDA, CDR2 SQIVND (reference sequence).

The V gene is TRBV11-2, the J gene TRBJ1-1, with a possible D match to TRBD1 (5 bases). This CDR3 contains 12 residues. Germline assignment: CDR1 SGHAT and CDR2 FQNNGV. V was pared by 5 bases and J by 6 bases, with 10 bases between. CDR3 bases: TGTGCCAGCAGCCCAGGGTCCCCTGAAGCTTTCTTT. Amino acids: CASSPGSPEAFF.

This clone has a handful of counts. V gene TRBV11-3 combines with J gene TRBJ1-2; TRBD1 is a possible D gene (5 bases). V gave up 1 base and J gave up 4 bases, with 16 bases separating them. The CDR3 is 16 residues long. Germline V gene lookup returns CDR1 SGHNT and CDR2 YENEEA. This chain's CDR3 is CASSLVGTAAGYGYTF. The CDR3 bases are TGTGCCAGCAGCTTAGTCGGGACTGCTGCAGGCTATGGCTACACCTTC.

This clone appeared a few times. This sequence joins TRBV7-9 and TRBJ2-7; TRBD1 might be the D (6 bases). This CDR3 is built from 13 residues. CDR1 is SEHNR, CDR2 FQNEAQ, per germline (reference sequence). Trimming left V 1 base short and J 5 bases short, with 9 bases between. CDR3 protein: CASSLDREDEQYF. CDR3 bases: TGTGCCAGCAGCTTAGACAGGGAAGACGAGCAGTACTTC.

The chain uses TRBV10-3 and TRBJ2-7; D perhaps matches TRBD2 (5 bases). V lost 0 bases and J 2 bases, leaving 17 bases between the germline ends. This CDR3 is 17 amino acids long. Germline CDR1 reads ENHRY; CDR2 reads SYGVKD. In nucleotides, the CDR3 is TGTGCCATCAGTGAGTCGGAGTTAGCGCCGACTACCTACGAGCAGTACTTC. Translating gives CAISESELAPTTYEQYF.

J is TRBJ2-2 and V is TRBV10-3; 12 nucleotides agree with TRBD2. The CDR3 totals 16 residues. Per the germline V gene, CDR1 is ENHRY and CDR2 is SYGVKD. The V and J ends lost 7 bases and 2 bases, in that order; junction bases with no gene match: 5. For the CDR3, the DNA is TGTGCCATCACCTCGACTAGCGGGGGAAACACCGGGGAGCTGTTTTTT. Its translation is CAITSTSGGNTGELFF.

The chain links TRBV7-9 to TRBJ2-5; D gene ambiguous. The germline V gene has CDR1 SEHNR and CDR2 FQNEAQ (reference sequence). V lost 3 bases to trimming and J lost 2 bases, with 10 bases between them. This CDR3 is 14 amino acids long. The CDR3 DNA reads as TGTGCCAGCAGCTTTCCAGTGGTTCAAGAGACCCAGTACTTC. It is translated as CASSFPVVQETQYF.

The chain has TRBV7-9 and TRBJ2-5, with D uncertain. The CDR3 covers 14 residues. V was trimmed by 4 bases and J by 1 base, leaving 10 bases between them. Germline CDR1 reads SEHNR; CDR2 reads FQNEAQ (reference sequence). For the CDR3, the DNA is TGTGCCAGCAGCTCCTTTGTGGCCCAAGAGACCCAGTACTTC. Protein product: CASSSFVAQETQYF. The entire variable domain, with the rest obtained from reference TRBV7-9 and TRBJ2-5, is as follows: DTGVSQNPRHKITKRGQNVTFRCDPISEHNRLYWYRQTLGQGPEFLTYFQNEAQLEKSRLLSDRFSAERPKGSFSTLEIQRTEQGDSAMYLCASSSFVAQETQYFGPGTRLLVL.

The rearrangement joins TRBV19 to TRBJ2-6; 7 nucleotides align to TRBD2. The CDR3 is 16 amino acids. The trim removed 1 base at V and 2 bases at J, leaving 2 bases unmatched. Germline-derived CDR1 and CDR2 are LNHDA and SQIVND (reference sequence). This chain's CDR3 is CASSIGGGTGANVLTF. In DNA form, the CDR3 reads TGTGCCAGTAGTATAGGGGGGGGTACTGGGGCCAACGTCCTGACTTTC.

The V gene is TRBV9, the J gene TRBJ1-1; D ambiguous. Germline V lookup: CDR1 SGDLS, CDR2 YYNGEE. This CDR3 region has 14 residues. Trimming stripped 0 bases from V and 6 bases from J, with 12 bases between. The CDR3, as DNA: TGTGCCAGCAGCGTAGTTCGGGGTACGGCTGAAGCTTTCTTT. Encoded protein: CASSVVRGTAEAFF.

The chain has TRBV9 and TRBJ2-3, with 11 bases matching TRBD2. The CDR3 runs to 16 residues. CDR1 and CDR2 from the germline V gene are SGDLS and YYNGEE. J lost 5 bases, V lost 2 bases, and 7 bases had no gene match. The DNA for the CDR3 is TGTGCCAGCAGCGTCCTTAGCGGGAGGGCTGTAGATACGCAGTATTTT. The encoded protein is CASSVLSGRAVDTQYF.

In DNA form, the CDR3 reads TGTGCCAGCAGGTTCGGTACCGGGGAGCTGTTTTTT. Its protein product is CASRFGTGELFF. The chain has TRBV12-3 or TRBV12-4 and TRBJ2-2; D gene uncertain. CDR3 size: 12 residues. The ends were cut back, 6 bases at V and 5 bases at J, with 7 bases in the middle.